This T cell receptor beta chain was profiled in a study of T cells after yellow fever vaccination (dated by TCRdb to about 2019). Describing the broader study: The SMART-Seq v4 Ultra Low Input RNA kit was used to prepare libraries from fractions with low cell numbers. To track T-cell clones before and after primary and booster YFV17D yellow fever vaccination, bulk TCR alpha and beta repertoires were sequenced longitudinally. Two healthy male donors, one aged 18 to 30 and one aged 30 to 40 years, made up the cohort. Blood samples were taken at several timepoints before and after primary and secondary immunization, and bulk PBMC replicates and cell subsets were isolated. Findings and caveats that apply to the study as a whole: The secondary T-cell response was weaker than the primary response but faster, peaking on day 5 instead of day 15. A small share of clonotypes was detected in both CD4 and CD8 compartments, with the overlap likely arising from convergent recombination. After the booster, most clones that had expanded after primary vaccination were detected again (around 96% of CD4 and under 90% of CD8), suggesting broad maintenance of memory. The study included only a couple of donors, which limits how far the findings can be generalized. Computational filtering was needed because FACS-sorted repertoires could contain abundant contaminating clonotypes from the bulk population.

The treatment or condition label on this specimen signifies: live attenuated yellow fever vaccine strain. At each blood-draw timepoint, two biological replicates of bulk PBMCs were collected. A standard Ficoll-Paque protocol was used to isolate PBMCs from peripheral blood. TriZol was used to extract RNA from bulk PBMCs, CD4 and CD8 fractions, and dextramer-positive and dextramer-negative fractions. In this sample, this clonotype turned up many times. This clone's antigen is unknown. There are no base qualities to consult, and no much larger clone falls within one base. The germline V gene gives CDR1 as LGHNA and CDR2 as YSLEER. V is pared back by 2 bases and J by 5 bases, with 12 bases lying between the germline termini. The CDR3 contains 15 residues, cysteine and phenylalanine counted. Only the CDR3 DNA stays, 45 bases, in frame from base 1. Sequencer: Illumina NovaSeq 6000. TCR cDNA was synthesized by 5'RACE template switching, through which a universal primer site and unique molecular identifiers were introduced. Priming of cDNA synthesis was performed from both the TCR alpha and TCR beta constant segments. Library amplification involved two PCR steps, and the second step added sample barcodes and sequencing adapters. Libraries were sequenced on Illumina HiSeq 2500 (2x100 bp) or NovaSeq (2x150 bp). Under the source paper's analysis protocol: MIGEC handled demultiplexing of reads and collapsing into UMI consensus sequences, while MiXCR performed V(D)J alignment. Vaccine-responding clonotypes were identified with edgeR using replicate PBMC samples, with FDR below 0.01 and a log2 fold change above 5 up to day 15 being required. CD4 or CD8 identity was assigned to each bulk clonotype according to whether the clonotype was present at higher abundance in the sequenced CD4 repertoire or the sequenced CD8 repertoire. The public reads were quality trimmed at Q25 with fastp and then assembled into clones with MiXCR by TCRdb, keeping productive beta chains. Each CDR3 protein gets just one entry, which takes the most common genes and DNA from the rows behind it. It is TCRdb's table, rather than the study itself, that gives the V and J calls and clone size. The sample yields a few hundred thousand distinct CDR3 sequences; around 4% were counted once. Together, the top ten hold about 20% of the sample.

The chain joins TRBV4-3 to TRBJ1-4; TRBD1 is perhaps the D gene, given 6 matching bases. The source was PBMCs, collected on the day of the yellow fever booster vaccination. This TCR derives from a man between 18 and 35 years old who received the YFV17D yellow fever vaccine. The CDR3 region reads CASSQLGRGNEKLFF. The DNA reads as follows: TGCGCCAGCAGCCAACTTGGCAGGGGAAATGAAAAACTGTTTTTT.